Ten or more counts support the clone carrying this TCR beta chain. Antigen: not known. The entry originates in a study of T cells in Graves' hyperthyroidism and ophthalmopathy. Study in general: Peripheral blood was collected at initial diagnosis, before any treatment.

Findings and limits, study-wide: Median prediction lead before ophthalmopathy onset was about 6.7 months with the model.

Amplification targeted TCR beta CDR3 regions from RNA transcripts. A set of HTBI primers served as the primers for a first-round RT-PCR of the TCR CDR3. TCRdb re-called the multiplex PCR reads with MiXCR, one entry per CDR3 protein. The repertoire holds about 500,000 distinct CDR3 sequences, with roughly 16% as singletons. Used for diagnoses were clinical symptoms, serum thyroxine and TRAb, thyroid ultrasound and orbital computed tomography. The sequenced sample was blood. This sequence was found in a woman aged 30 to 39 with Graves' ophthalmopathy.

The DNA for the CDR3 is TGTGCCAGCTCTCCCCTGGGTGATTCCTACGAGCAGTACTTC. Residues: CASSPLGDSYEQYF. The chain carries TRBV6-1 and TRBJ2-7, with D unresolved. Germline V gene lookup returns CDR1 MNHNS and CDR2 SASEGT. Trimming pared 8 bases from V and 1 base from J, leaving 15 bases between. The CDR3 is made up of 14 amino acids.